The present T cell receptor beta chain was sequenced within a study of PD-1 blockade in classical Hodgkin lymphoma. In the study overall: Patients were treated with nivolumab at 3 mg/kg, and this was given intravenously every 2 weeks. Study observations and caveats: For complete responders, baseline diversity was comparable to that of newly diagnosed patients.

Comment on this clone: What it recognizes is unknown.

Only in-frame clones appear in the TCRdb table, and some are missing; sequencing was by immunoSEQ multiplex PCR. Here the sample spans about 25,000 clones, 65% to 80% being singletons. The germline CDR1 and CDR2 sequences are SGHTA and FQGNSA. The trim removed 1 base at V and 3 bases at J, leaving 5 bases unmatched. The CDR3 length is 16 residues. Documented time point: cycle 4 day 1 (C4D1), after five to seven weeks of nivolumab. Relapses following autologous stem cell transplantation were seen in all patients, with brentuximab vedotin exposure varying. The sample was peripheral blood mononuclear cells (PBMCs), taken before the fourth cycle of nivolumab. The rearrangement links TRBV7-2 to TRBJ1-2, with TRBD1 matching 10 bases. The clonotype originates from a human donor with classical Hodgkin lymphoma. Written as DNA, the CDR3 is TGTGCCAGCAGCTTAGTCCGACAGGGGGCGGACTATGGCTACACCTTC. Encoded protein: CASSLVRQGADYGYTF.